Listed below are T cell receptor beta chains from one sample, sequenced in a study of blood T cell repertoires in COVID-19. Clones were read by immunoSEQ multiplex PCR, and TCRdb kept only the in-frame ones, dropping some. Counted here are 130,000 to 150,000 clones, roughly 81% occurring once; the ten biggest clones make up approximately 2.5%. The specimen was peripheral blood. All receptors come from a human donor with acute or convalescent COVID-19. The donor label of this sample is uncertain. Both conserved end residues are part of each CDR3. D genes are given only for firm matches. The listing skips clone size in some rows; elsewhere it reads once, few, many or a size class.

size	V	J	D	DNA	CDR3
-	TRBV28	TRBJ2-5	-	TGTGCCAGCAGTTTATCTTCGTCCCAGTACTTC	CASSLSSSQYF
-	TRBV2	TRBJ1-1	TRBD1	TGTGCCAGCACAAGAACAGGGGTGAACACTGAAGCTTTCTTT	CASTRTGVNTEAFF
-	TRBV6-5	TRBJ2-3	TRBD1	TGTGCCAGCAGTTACTCGTTCCAGGGGGCAGATACGCAGTATTTT	CASSYSFQGADTQYF
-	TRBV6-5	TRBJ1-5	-	TGTGCCAGCCGGGGGGGGCTGAATAGCAATCAGCCCCAGCATTTT	CASRGGLNSNQPQHF
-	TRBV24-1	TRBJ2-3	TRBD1	TGTGCCACCAGTGACTACGGACAGGGCCGAGATACGCAGTATTTT	CATSDYGQGRDTQYF
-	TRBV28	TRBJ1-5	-	TGTGCCAGCACCCTTGAGGGCCTTGGGCCCCAGCATTTT	CASTLEGLGPQHF
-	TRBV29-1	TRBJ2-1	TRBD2	TGCAGCGTCAACGTAGCGGGGGGGCTAAATGAGCAGTTCTTC	CSVNVAGGLNEQFF
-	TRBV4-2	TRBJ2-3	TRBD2	TGTGCCAGCAGCCAGAGGAGGAGCGGGGGGGAAGAAGATACGCAGTATTTT	CASSQRRSGGEEDTQYF
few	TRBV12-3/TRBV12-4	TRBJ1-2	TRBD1	TGTGCCAGCAGTTTAGGAAGGGACAGGCCTCACACCTTC	CASSLGRDRPHTF
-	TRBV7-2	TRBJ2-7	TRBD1	TGTGCCAGCAGCTCCTTACCGGGACAGGGCTCCCACGAGCAGTACTTC	CASSSLPGQGSHEQYF
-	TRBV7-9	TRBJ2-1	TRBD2	TGTGCCAGCAGCTCGAGACTAGCGGGCTACAATGAGCAGTTCTTC	CASSSRLAGYNEQFF
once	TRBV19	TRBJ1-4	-	TGTGCCAGTAGTAGCGGCGAGGGAGGGGAAAAACTGTTTTTT	CASSSGEGGEKLFF
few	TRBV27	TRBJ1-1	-	TGTGCCAGCACCCGAAGGGGGGGCGTTTCCTGGAACACTGAAGCTTTCTTT	CASTRRGGVSWNTEAFF
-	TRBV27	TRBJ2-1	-	TGTGCCAGCAGTTTAGGCCCTAGCTGGTCCTACAATGAGCAGTTCTTC	CASSLGPSWSYNEQFF
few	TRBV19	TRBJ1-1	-	TGTGCCAGTAGTATCTGGGCAGGGTCGGCTGAAGCTTTCTTT	CASSIWAGSAEAFF
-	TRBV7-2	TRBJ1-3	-	TGTGCCAGCAGCTTAATGGGACACTCTGGAAACACCATATATTTT	CASSLMGHSGNTIYF
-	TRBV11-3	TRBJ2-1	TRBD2	TGTGCCAGCAGCTTATCCGCTAGCGGGGGGTGGAATGAGCAGTTCTTC	CASSLSASGGWNEQFF
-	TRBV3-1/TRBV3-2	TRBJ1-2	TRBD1	TGTGCCAGCAGCCAAGCCGACAGGGAAATGTTCGGCTACACCTTC	CASSQADREMFGYTF
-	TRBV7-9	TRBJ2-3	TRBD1	TGTGCCAGCAGCCCTGCGACAGGGGGCGCGGATACGCAGTATTTT	CASSPATGGADTQYF
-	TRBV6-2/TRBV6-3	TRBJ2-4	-	TGTGCCAGCAGTTGGGCTCTCGAAAACATTCAGTACTTC	CASSWALENIQYF
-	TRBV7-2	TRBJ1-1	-	TGTGCCAGCAGCCCCTACGACAGGCATGAAGAAGCTTTCTTT	CASSPYDRHEEAFF
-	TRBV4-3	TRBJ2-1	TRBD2	TGCGCCAGCAGCCAAGATTATCGGGTTAGCGGGACGCCAAGGACCGTGAATGAGCAGTTCTTC	CASSQDYRVSGTPRTVNEQFF
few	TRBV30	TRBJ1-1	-	TGTGCCTGGAGTGGAGGGTGGGAGGCTTTCTTT	CAWSGGWEAFF
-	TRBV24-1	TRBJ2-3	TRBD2	TGTGCCACCAGGAAAGCGGGGGGTAGCACAGATACGCAGTATTTT	CATRKAGGSTDTQYF
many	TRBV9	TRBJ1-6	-	TGTGCCAGCAGCCTCGGACAGCTCTCCTATTCACCCCTCCACTTT	CASSLGQLSYSPLHF
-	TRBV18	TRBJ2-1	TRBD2	TGTGCCAGCTCACGACCTGGGACTAGCGGGGACTATGAGCAGTTCTTC	CASSRPGTSGDYEQFF
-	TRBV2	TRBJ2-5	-	TGTGCCAGCAGCCTAGACAGCCAAGAGACCCAGTACTTC	CASSLDSQETQYF
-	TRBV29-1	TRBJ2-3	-	TGCAGCGTTGACCCCGTGCTCGACGGCGAGGCAGATACGCAGTATTTT	CSVDPVLDGEADTQYF
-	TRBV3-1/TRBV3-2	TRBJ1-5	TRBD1	TGTGCCAGCAGCCAAGACAACCGCCAGGGACAGGCTTACAATCAGCCCCAGCATTTT	CASSQDNRQGQAYNQPQHF
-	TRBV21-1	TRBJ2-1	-	TGTGCCAGCAGCAAGGGGGGCGGTAGCGGGAGGGGTGAGCAGTTCTTC	CASSKGGGSGRGEQFF
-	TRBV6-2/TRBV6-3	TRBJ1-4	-	TGTGCCAGCAGTTCGTCGCCGACAGACCTGGAAAAACTGTTTTTT	CASSSSPTDLEKLFF
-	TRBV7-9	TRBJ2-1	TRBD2	TGTGCCAGCAGCCTAAATCTATTAGCGGGGGGCGACTTCAATGAGCAGTTCTTC	CASSLNLLAGGDFNEQFF
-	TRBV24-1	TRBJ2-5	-	TGTGCCACCAGTGATTTAGGGGGAGATTTAGAGACCCAGTACTTC	CATSDLGGDLETQYF
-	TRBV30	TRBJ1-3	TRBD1	TGTGCCTGGACCCGACAGGGAGTAGGCGGAAACACCATATATTTT	CAWTRQGVGGNTIYF
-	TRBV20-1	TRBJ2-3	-	TGCAGTGCAGGGGAAACAGATACGCAGTATTTT	CSAGETDTQYF
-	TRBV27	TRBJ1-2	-	TGTGCCAGCAGTTCAACAGGGCTCTATGGCTACACCTTC	CASSSTGLYGYTF
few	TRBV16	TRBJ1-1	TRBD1	TGTGCCAGCAGTCACATACAGGGGGTTGGTGAAGCTTTCTTT	CASSHIQGVGEAFF
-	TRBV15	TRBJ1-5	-	TGTGCCACCAGCAGAGCTAATCATAATCAGCCCCAGCATTTT	CATSRANHNQPQHF
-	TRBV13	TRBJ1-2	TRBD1	TGTGCCAGCAGTACAGGGGGCGATGGCTACACCTTC	CASSTGGDGYTF
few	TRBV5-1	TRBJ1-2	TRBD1	TGCGCCAGCAGCTTGGCCTCCAGGGGGGATTACCTATATGGCTACACCTTC	CASSLASRGDYLYGYTF
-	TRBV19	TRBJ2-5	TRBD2	TGTGCCAGTAGTATCGGGTCGGCGGGGGGGCAGGAGACCCAGTACTTC	CASSIGSAGGQETQYF
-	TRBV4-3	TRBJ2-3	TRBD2	TGCGCCAGCAGCCAAGATAATATAGCGGGAGCAGATACGCAGTATTTT	CASSQDNIAGADTQYF
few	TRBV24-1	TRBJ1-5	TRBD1	TGTGCCACCAGTGACACCGGGACAGGGTTGGGGAATAGCAATCAGCCCCAGCATTTT	CATSDTGTGLGNSNQPQHF
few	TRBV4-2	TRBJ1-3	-	TGTGCCAGCAGCCAAGATCCGGAGGGAAACTCTGGAAACACCATATATTTT	CASSQDPEGNSGNTIYF
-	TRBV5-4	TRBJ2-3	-	TGTGCCAGCAGCCCGAAGGCAGGGGGCACAGATACGCAGTATTTT	CASSPKAGGTDTQYF
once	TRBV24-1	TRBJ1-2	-	TGTGCCACCAGTGATACTCGTGAAACCGACCGGCAGGGGCACTATGGCTACACCTTC	CATSDTRETDRQGHYGYTF
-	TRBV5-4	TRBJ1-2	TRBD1	TGTGCCAGCAGCTCCAGGGGGAGGTATGGCTACACCTTC	CASSSRGRYGYTF
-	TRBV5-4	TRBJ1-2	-	TGTGCCAGCAGCGGGACTGGTGGCTACACCTTC	CASSGTGGYTF
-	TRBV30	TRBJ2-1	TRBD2	TGTGCCTGGAGTGAAGCTAGCGGGGGGGGATACAATGAGCAGTTCTTC	CAWSEASGGGYNEQFF
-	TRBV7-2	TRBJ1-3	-	TGTGCCAGCAGCTTCCAGGAGACAGGACTTGGAAACACCATATATTTT	CASSFQETGLGNTIYF
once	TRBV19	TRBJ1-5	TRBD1	TGTGCCAGTAGGTGGACAGGGGGGAATCAGCCCCAGCATTTT	CASRWTGGNQPQHF
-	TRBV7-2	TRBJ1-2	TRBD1	TGTGCCAGCAGCTATCGGACAGGGCCTAACTATGGCTACACCTTC	CASSYRTGPNYGYTF
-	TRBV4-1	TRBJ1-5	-	TGCGCCAGCAGCCAAGATTTAGACAGTAATCAGCCCCAGCATTTT	CASSQDLDSNQPQHF
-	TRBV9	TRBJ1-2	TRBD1	TGTGCCAGCAGCGCCCACGGGACAGGAGACGGCTACACCTTC	CASSAHGTGDGYTF
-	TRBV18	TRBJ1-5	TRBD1	TGTGCCAGCTCACCCGAGACAGGGGCGGGTCAGCCCCAGCATTTT	CASSPETGAGQPQHF
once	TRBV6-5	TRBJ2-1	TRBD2	TGTGCCAGCCGGGGACTAGTGATCAATGAGCAGTTCTTC	CASRGLVINEQFF
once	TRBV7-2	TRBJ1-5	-	TGTGCCAGCAGTGGGGCCCGGGGACTCACGATGCCCCAGCATTTT	CASSGARGLTMPQHF
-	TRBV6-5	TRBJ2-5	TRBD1	TGTGCCAGCCTCAGCGTAACAGGGGCCCAAGAGACCCAGTACTTC	CASLSVTGAQETQYF
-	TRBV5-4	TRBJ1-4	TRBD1	TGTGCCAGCAGCTTGGGACAGGGTATTACTAATGAAAAACTGTTTTTT	CASSLGQGITNEKLFF
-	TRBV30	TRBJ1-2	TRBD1	TGTGCCTGGAGTGAGACAGGGGGCAGAAACTATGGCTACACCTTC	CAWSETGGRNYGYTF